One and the same sample provided the 18 T cell receptor beta chains below, sequenced in a study of shared T cell receptors in the human thymus. Sequencing was performed with immunoSEQ multiplex PCR; in TCRdb, only in-frame clones are kept and a portion is missing. The sample consists of 700,000 or so clones, 70% to 90% of them appearing once. The sample also formed part of further work on human thymus T cells.

Sequenced material: thymocytes. Source of these receptors: a girl under two years old with a congenital heart defect.

The chain uses TRBV5-1 and TRBJ1-1; D is possibly TRBD1 (6 bases). The CDR3 runs to 16 residues. CDR1 SGHRS and CDR2 YFSETQ come from the germline V gene. Trimming cost V 0 bases and J 6 bases, with 18 bases left between them. CDR3 in DNA: TGCGCCAGCAGCTTGGCGACAGGCTCAGGGAGGGCTGAAGCTTTCTTT. This gives the protein CASSLATGSGRAEAFF.

This rearrangement joins TRBV5-6 to TRBJ2-2; 7 bases are a match to TRBD1. V was pared by 0 bases and J by 3 bases, with 5 bases of the junction left unmatched. The CDR3 covers 16 residues. CDR1 SGHDT and CDR2 YYEEEE come from the germline V gene. The CDR3 region has the DNA TGTGCCAGCAGCTTGGAGGGGGCATTGGACACCGGGGAGCTGTTTTTT. This sequence encodes CASSLEGALDTGELFF.

V gene TRBV5-6 combines with J gene TRBJ1-2, with 8 bases fitting TRBD1. The V segment lost 0 bases and the J segment 2 bases; nucleotides outside the gene matches: 6. The CDR3 runs to 16 residues. Germline-derived CDR1 and CDR2 are SGHDT and YYEEEE. For the CDR3, the DNA is TGTGCCAGCAGCTTGGCCGGACAGGGCCTAAACTATGGCTACACCTTC. This gives the protein CASSLAGQGLNYGYTF. The full variable domain, rest sourced from reference TRBV5-6 and TRBJ1-2, is DAGVTQSPTHLIKTRGQQVTLRCSPKSGHDTVSWYQQALGQGPQFIFQYYEEEERQRGNFPDRFSGHQFPNYSSELNVNALLLGDSALYLCASSLAGQGLNYGYTFGSGTRLTVV.

The chain links TRBV19 to TRBJ1-5; 9 nucleotides line up with TRBD1. Germline V gene lookup returns CDR1 LNHDA and CDR2 SQIVND (reference sequence). J gave up 6 bases and V 1 base, and 13 bases lay outside the gene matches. This CDR3 contains 18 residues. CDR3 nucleotides: TGTGCCAGTAGTATAGGGAGGACAGGGGAACATTTAAGTCAGCCCCAGCATTTT. As protein: CASSIGRTGEHLSQPQHF.

The chain joins TRBV15 to TRBJ1-6; D call uncertain. Germline loops: CDR1 LNHNV, CDR2 YYDKDF (reference sequence). The CDR3 covers 16 residues. The V end was cut by 3 bases, the J end by 7 bases, with 16 bases between. Here the CDR3 reads CATSRTGLGKNSPLHF. The CDR3 DNA sequence: TGTGCCACCAGCAGGACGGGCCTCGGGAAGAATTCACCCCTCCACTTT.

The chain carries TRBV6-4 and TRBJ1-6; 11 bases are shared with TRBD1. The CDR3 is 16 amino acids. The germline CDR1 and CDR2 sequences are MRHNA and SNTAGT. V shed 2 bases and J 9 bases; nucleotides not matched to a gene: 6. CDR3 in DNA: TGTGCCAGCAGTGACACCCCGGGACAGGGGGGTTCACCCCTCCACTTT. This gives the protein CASSDTPGQGGSPLHF.

The chain recombines TRBV2 with TRBJ1-2; 8 bases agree with TRBD1. Germline lookup yields CDR1 SNHLY and CDR2 FYNNEI. With V trimmed by 6 bases and J by 5 bases, 5 bases remained unmatched. This CDR3 region has 13 residues. The CDR3 protein is CASSLDREYGYTF. The CDR3 DNA reads as TGTGCCAGCAGCCTGGACAGGGAATATGGCTACACCTTC.

J is TRBJ1-2 and V is TRBV6-5; 8 bases agree with TRBD1. Germline CDR1 MNHEY, CDR2 SVGAGI. V shed 5 bases and J 5 bases; nucleotides not matched to a gene: 4. This CDR3 spans 13 amino acids. The CDR3 is CASSLRQGYGYTF. The CDR3 coding sequence is TGTGCCAGCAGTCTTAGACAGGGGTATGGCTACACCTTC.

The chain joins TRBV9 to TRBJ1-5; 7 bases are shared with TRBD1. The CDR3 runs 14 residues. CDR1 and CDR2 from the germline V gene are SGDLS and YYNGEE. The V and J ends lost 1 base and 7 bases, in that order; junction bases with no gene match: 5. Written as DNA, the CDR3 is TGTGCCAGCAGCGTAACCCCAGGGGGACAGCCCCAGCATTTT. This encodes CASSVTPGGQPQHF. The whole variable domain, filled in from reference TRBV9 and TRBJ1-5, reads DSGVTQTPKHLITATGQRVTLRCSPRSGDLSVYWYQQSLDQGLQFLIQYYNGEERAKGNILERFSAQQFPDLHSELNLSSLELGDSALYFCASSVTPGGQPQHFGDGTRLSIL.

The chain couples TRBV15 to TRBJ2-5, with D possibly TRBD2 on 5 matching bases. CDR1 is LNHNV, CDR2 YYDKDF, per germline (reference sequence). This CDR3 has 15 amino acids. V gave up 5 bases and J gave up 6 bases, with 19 bases separating them. The CDR3 nucleotides are TGTGCCACCAGCGGTGTCAAATGCCCGGGGAAGACCCAGTACTTC. Translation: CATSGVKCPGKTQYF.

V and J are TRBV4-3 and TRBJ1-5, with 11 positions matching TRBD1. Trimming removed 0 bases from V and 8 bases from J; junction bases left unmatched: 6. The germline V gene has CDR1 LGHNA and CDR2 YSLEER. The CDR3 sequence is 16 residues long. The CDR3 reads CASSQDRTGGREPQHF. CDR3 nucleotides: TGCGCCAGCAGCCAAGATCGGACAGGGGGCCGGGAGCCCCAGCATTTT.

The gene calls are TRBV6-1 and TRBJ1-2, with D possibly matching TRBD1 (5 bases). From germline, CDR1 is MNHNS and CDR2 SASEGT. This CDR3 comprises 13 residues. V was pared by 8 bases and J by 3 bases, with 13 bases between. CDR3 protein: CASGVARDYGYTF. Here the CDR3 DNA reads TGTGCCAGCGGCGTTGCCAGGGACTATGGCTACACCTTC.

V gene TRBV18 combines with J gene TRBJ2-7; 9 nucleotides align to TRBD1. From germline, CDR1 is KGHSH and CDR2 LQKENI. This CDR3 comprises 14 residues. J gave up 3 bases and V 2 bases, and 2 bases lay outside the gene matches. CDR3 sequence (DNA): TGTGCCAGCTCACCAAGGGACAGGGTCTACGAGCAGTACTTC. Its protein is CASSPRDRVYEQYF.

The genes are TRBV5-6 and TRBJ2-5, with 10 nucleotides matching TRBD2. CDR3 length equals 17 residues. In germline, CDR1 is SGHDT, CDR2 YYEEEE. J gave up 7 bases and V 5 bases, and 17 bases lay outside the gene matches. The CDR3 sequence is CASRTTVSGGAVRTQYF. CDR3 sequence (DNA): TGTGCCAGCAGGACTACGGTGAGCGGGGGGGCCGTGCGGACCCAGTACTTC.

V gene TRBV9 combines with J gene TRBJ2-3; D might be TRBD2 (6 bases). Trimming shortened V by 0 bases and J by 0 bases, and 11 bases separated the two germline ends. The V gene's germline CDR1 is SGDLS and CDR2 YYNGEE. This CDR3 contains 16 residues. CDR3 sequence: CASSVGSGASTDTQYF. CDR3 DNA: TGTGCCAGCAGCGTAGGTAGCGGAGCTAGCACAGATACGCAGTATTTT.

The chain has TRBV5-1 and TRBJ2-2; D gene uncertain. V lost 4 bases, J lost 4 bases, and 20 bases lay in between. This CDR3 spans 17 amino acids. Germline V gene data show CDR1 as SGHRS and CDR2 as YFSETQ. Here the CDR3 reads CASSHPTARPLTGELFF. CDR3 in DNA: TGCGCCAGCAGCCACCCTACCGCCAGGCCCCTCACCGGGGAGCTGTTTTTT. Drawing the rest from reference TRBV5-1 and TRBJ2-2, the complete variable domain is KAGVTQTPRYLIKTRGQQVTLSCSPISGHRSVSWYQQTPGQGLQFLFEYFSETQRNKGNFPGRFSGRQFSNSRSEMNVSTLELGDSALYLCASSHPTARPLTGELFFGEGSRLTVL.

The chain uses TRBV2 and TRBJ2-1; 7 nucleotides match TRBD2. The germline V gene encodes CDR1 SNHLY and CDR2 FYNNEI. The CDR3 totals 13 residues. V lost 4 bases to trimming and J lost 15 bases; unmatched junction nucleotides: 12. CDR3 DNA sequence: TGTGCCAGCAGTGCGTGGACTAGTCCGGCGGGGTTCTTC. Encoded protein: CASSAWTSPAGFF.

V gene TRBV5-6 combines with J gene TRBJ1-2; 7 bases align to TRBD1. Germline values: CDR1 SGHDT, CDR2 YYEEEE. The CDR3 length is 15 residues. J lost 8 bases, V lost 3 bases, and 13 bases had no gene match. The CDR3 loop reads CASSSPRDSREGYTF. CDR3 coding DNA: TGTGCCAGCAGCTCCCCCCGGGACAGCCGTGAAGGCTACACCTTC. Looking up the rest from reference TRBV5-6 and TRBJ1-2 gives the full variable domain: DAGVTQSPTHLIKTRGQQVTLRCSPKSGHDTVSWYQQALGQGPQFIFQYYEEEERQRGNFPDRFSGHQFPNYSSELNVNALLLGDSALYLCASSSPRDSREGYTFGSGTRLTVV.